This T cell receptor (beta chain) was obtained from a study of cytomegalovirus exposure and HLA in healthy donors. Study in general: An early release of data contained 70 million to 95 million unique TCRs, which came from HLA-typed donors. Overall study results and limits: Further analysis, carried out later, found HLA-associated TCR beta chains more clonally expanded than equally common other chains.

CDR3 length equals 15 residues. Germline V gene data show CDR1 as MGHRA and CDR2 as YSYEKL. V lost 5 bases to trimming and J lost 6 bases, with 19 bases between them. PCR involved 60 Vbeta and 13 Jbeta primers. Produced via immunoSEQ multiplex PCR; TCRdb's table is partial and in-frame only. This table holds approximately 150,000 clones, 80% to 85% found once. Comments on this clone: Its antigen is not identified.

The origin of this receptor is a man aged 30 to 39 in good health and CMV-seronegative. The V gene is TRBV4-1, the J gene TRBJ1-2; D gene unclear. Input material: PBMCs. The CDR3: CASSEVASFQDGYTF. The CDR3 DNA is TGCGCCAGCAGCGAAGTGGCCTCCTTCCAGGATGGCTACACCTTC.